This T cell receptor beta chain was retrieved from a study of blood T cell repertoires in COVID-19. For the study at large: Whether acute or convalescent, the COVID-19 samples came from the United States, Italy and Spain. Sample material is recorded as cDNA or gDNA derived from T cells, B-cell-depleted T cells, or PBMCs.

Per the original data handling: Amplification from reference gene primers served as the basis for estimated nucleated cell counts. This table comes from immunoSEQ multiplex PCR, and its TCRdb copy is limited to in-frame clones, with some not included. The V and J calls and the clone size are those of that table, but D and trimming were determined from the DNA. The sample lists tens of thousands of clones, 92% seen once, with 2% to 2.5% in the top ten. CDR3 length: 14 residues. Trimming removed 5 bases at V and 5 bases at J, with 15 bases between. CDR1 is SGHTA, CDR2 FQGNSA, per germline. This rearrangement joins TRBV7-2 to TRBJ2-5, with D perhaps matching TRBD1 (6 bases). Material: peripheral blood. The TCR sequence derives from a man in his forties or fifties with active COVID-19. This CDR3 is CASSPGGQRETQYF. CDR3 nucleotide sequence: TGTGCCAGCAGCCCTGGGGGACAAAGGGAGACCCAGTACTTC.